This passage covers 9 T cell receptor beta chains from one sample sequenced in a study of vaccination and CD4 T cells after COVID-19. Treatment reported: roughly ten-day PBMC culture with coronavirus spike peptide pools or control peptides (ViraFEST assay). These receptors' antigens are unknown. The assay that was used to sequence DNA from cultured CD4+ T cells was the Oncomine TCR Beta short-read assay. TCRdb recomputed calls from the PCR reads with MiXCR, one row per CDR3 protein. The sample yields tens of thousands of distinct CDR3 sequences, 60% to 75% seen once. Material: CD4+ T cells from blood, cultured in vitro. These receptors all stem from a human donor who had recovered from COVID-19.

The genes are TRBV20-1 and TRBJ1-1; 10 nucleotides align to TRBD1. Unmatched junction bases numbered 9, after V lost 1 base and J lost 1 base. CDR3 size: 17 residues. Germline assignment: CDR1 DFQATT and CDR2 SNEGSKA (reference sequence). Here the CDR3 reads CSARAPGQGRRNTEAFF. In nucleotides, the CDR3 is TGCAGTGCTAGAGCCCCGGGACAGGGGCGACGGAACACTGAAGCTTTCTTT.

V usage is TRBV19 and J usage is TRBJ2-1; D is uncertain. The CDR3 runs to 17 residues. Germline assignment: CDR1 LNHDA and CDR2 SQIVND (reference sequence). V was pared by 1 base and J by 7 bases, with 20 bases between. DNA of the CDR3: TGTGCCAGTAGTATAGCCCGGCCTGCCCGACTGGGAAATGAGCAGTTCTTC. It specifies CASSIARPARLGNEQFF.

V gene TRBV7-2 combines with J gene TRBJ1-3; TRBD1 might be the D (5 bases). Trimming removed 5 bases at V and 4 bases at J, with 15 bases between. The CDR3 sequence is 15 residues long. Germline CDR1 is SGHTA and CDR2 is FQGNSA. CDR3 loop: CASSLPGAPGNTIYF. The CDR3 bases are TGTGCCAGCAGCCTACCCGGGGCGCCCGGAAACACCATATATTTT.

The chain joins TRBV9 to TRBJ2-3, with TRBD2 matching 11 bases. The CDR3 covers 16 residues. Germline assignment: CDR1 SGDLS and CDR2 YYNGEE. V shed 2 bases and J 4 bases; nucleotides not matched to a gene: 6. The CDR3 spells CASSVLAGGVADTQYF. In nucleotides, the CDR3 is TGTGCCAGCAGCGTCCTAGCGGGAGGAGTGGCAGATACGCAGTATTTT.

V and J are TRBV4-3 and TRBJ2-3; D not resolved. The CDR3 sequence is 13 residues long. Trimming removed 1 base from V and 3 bases from J, with 5 bases in between. Germline lookup yields CDR1 LGHNA and CDR2 YSLEER. The chain's CDR3 is CASSQVGTDTQYF. Here the CDR3 DNA reads TGCGCCAGCAGCCAAGTTGGGACAGATACGCAGTATTTT.

The gene calls are TRBV28 and TRBJ1-5, with 7 bases aligning to TRBD1. This CDR3 is built from 15 residues. J lost 6 bases, V lost 3 bases, and 8 bases had no gene match. The germline V gene encodes CDR1 MDHEN and CDR2 SYDVKM. The CDR3, as DNA: TGTGCCAGCAGTTTGCCACAGGGGTCGCGTCAGCCCCAGCATTTT. Residues: CASSLPQGSRQPQHF. The entire variable domain, with the rest obtained from reference TRBV28 and TRBJ1-5, is as follows: DVKVTQSSRYLVKRTGEKVFLECVQDMDHENMFWYRQDPGLGLRLIYFSYDVKMKEKGDIPEGYSVSREKKERFSLILESASTNQTSMYLCASSLPQGSRQPQHFGDGTRLSIL.

The chain carries TRBV7-8 and TRBJ2-7; 8 bases fit TRBD2. Germline V gives CDR1 SGHVS, CDR2 FQNEAQ. The CDR3 runs to 16 residues. Trimming cost V 3 bases and J 7 bases; bases outside gene matches: 14. This CDR3 reads CASSFYALLAGGEQYF. Here the CDR3 DNA reads TGTGCCAGCAGCTTCTACGCCCTTCTGGCGGGAGGTGAGCAGTACTTC.

This clonotype came up a few times. The V call is TRBV20-1, the J call TRBJ1-5; D gene ambiguous. The CDR3 runs 12 residues. V was clipped by 3 bases and J by 4 bases, with 7 bases between them. Germline V CDR1 and CDR2: DFQATT, SNEGSKA (reference sequence). CDR3 region: CSASHVNQPQHF. The CDR3 nucleotides read TGCAGTGCTAGTCATGTAAATCAGCCCCAGCATTTT.

This chain connects TRBV27 to TRBJ1-5; weak D call: TRBD1 (6 bases). Trimming cost V 3 bases and J 4 bases, with 13 bases left between them. There are 15 residues in the CDR3. Germline V gene lookup returns CDR1 MNHEY and CDR2 SMNVEV (reference sequence). The CDR3 coding sequence is TGTGCCAGCAGTTTTGGGGGCGGCTATAATCAGCCCCAGCATTTT. It specifies CASSFGGGYNQPQHF.